This T cell receptor beta chain was captured in a study of OX40 agonist ivuxolimab in advanced cancers. About the full investigation: Ivuxolimab was a fully human IgG2 agonistic monoclonal antibody targeting the costimulatory receptor OX40 (CD134). Among the roughly 50 dose-escalation patients, some 20 had hepatocellular carcinoma, 15 melanoma, 9 renal cell carcinoma and 9 head and neck cancer. The paper covers the monotherapy dose-escalation part of the phase I ivuxolimab trial, which included N ≈ 50 patients. Three dose-escalation patients achieved partial responses, one with hepatocellular carcinoma and two with cutaneous melanoma. Intravenous ivuxolimab was administered to patients every 2 weeks at six dose levels: 0.01, 0.1, 0.3, 1.5, 3 and 10 mg/kg. In the dose-escalation cohort, 70% to 90% of patients were male, and the mean age was 60 years with a range of roughly 20 to 79. Patients were allowed to have had prior anti-PD-1, anti-PD-L1 or anti-CTLA-4 therapy, and approximately 43% of the dose-escalation patients had previously received checkpoint inhibitors. Peripheral TCRbeta sequencing aimed to test whether ivuxolimab altered TCR sequence diversity and caused clonal T-cell expansion.

The CDR3 measures 15 amino acids from cysteine to phenylalanine. Only the CDR3 region is kept as DNA, spanning 45 bases read in frame from base 1. Looking up the germline V gene yields CDR1 MNHEY and CDR2 SVGAGI. V is trimmed back by 2 bases and J by 3 bases, and the junction contains 6 bases that no gene match accounts for. For sequencing of the TCRbeta CDR3 region, genomic DNA was extracted from the sorted cells. The immunoSEQ Assay was used to sequence the TCRbeta CDR3 regions. This immuneACCESS table, as held by TCRdb, lists in-frame sequences with V and J called but not all clones. Of the missing ones, under half trace to an unresolved V gene in checked studies; the others have no known cause. This sample holds tens of thousands of clones; about 86% were observed only once. The top ten clonotypes cover roughly 0.9% of the sample. The trial excluded patients who had a history of autoimmune disease or were on systemic immunosuppression. In every dose cohort, peripheral blood was drawn for TCR sequencing at baseline, cycle 4 day 1, and cycle 7 day 1. Samples came from an open-label, multicenter, first-in-human phase I dose-escalation trial of ivuxolimab. Adults with locally advanced or metastatic head and neck squamous cell, hepatocellular, melanoma or renal cell carcinoma were enrolled in the trial. Before TCR sequencing, CD4+ T cells and CD8+ T cells were sorted from peripheral blood as separate populations.

Overall results and qualifications from the work: The antigen specificity of the clonally expanded peripheral T cells was not determined. Low levels of normalized T-cell clonal expansion were also shown by some nonresponding patients. At doses of 0.1 to 3.0 mg/kg, clonal expansion of both CD4+ and CD8+ blood T cells was observed from baseline to week 6. On average, CD8+ T cells showed more expanded clones than CD4+ T cells after ivuxolimab. Partial responders in the 0.1-3.0 mg/kg groups had among the lowest normalized peripheral clonal expansion, especially among CD8+ T cells.

About this clone itself: Its cognate antigen has yet to be identified. Base qualities were left out, and no much larger clone turns up one base away.

The rearrangement combines TRBV6-5 with TRBJ2-7; TRBD1 fits 8 bases in the junction. This material consisted of CD4+ or CD8+ T cells sorted from blood, taken in a trial of the OX40 agonist ivuxolimab. The source is an adult with an advanced solid tumor such as melanoma, head and neck, liver or kidney cancer. CDR3 reads: CASSYTGQGFYEQYF. The bases are TGTGCCAGCAGTTACACAGGACAGGGTTTCTACGAGCAGTACTTC.